Below, one T cell receptor beta chain is given with its context. The antigen it recognizes is unknown. Base qualities are not recorded, but no much larger clone differs from it by a single base. Other nucleotide sequences from this sample produce the same CDR3. Genomic DNA was extracted from sorted cells for sequencing of the TCRbeta CDR3 region. TCRbeta CDR3 regions were sequenced using the immunoSEQ Assay. TCRdb took over this immuneACCESS table, retaining in-frame rearrangements with V and J assigned. Such tables are incomplete; in checked studies, under half of the missing clones stem from an unresolved V gene, and the remainder is unexplained. The sample contains under 80,000 clones, around nine tenths of them found a single time. 0.7% to 1% of the sample rests with the top ten. Patients with autoimmune disease history or receiving systemic immunosuppression were excluded from the trial. In every dose cohort, peripheral blood was drawn for TCR sequencing at baseline, cycle 4 day 1, and cycle 7 day 1. The samples were taken from a phase I, first-in-human, multicenter, open-label dose-escalation trial of ivuxolimab. Adults with locally advanced or metastatic head and neck squamous cell, hepatocellular, melanoma or renal cell carcinoma were enrolled in the trial. Before TCR sequencing, CD4+ T cells and CD8+ T cells were sorted from peripheral blood as separate populations.

These data originate in a study of OX40 agonist ivuxolimab in advanced cancers. In the study overall: The costimulatory receptor OX40 (CD134) was targeted by ivuxolimab, a fully human IgG2 agonistic monoclonal antibody. Intravenous ivuxolimab was administered to patients every 2 weeks at six dose levels: 0.01, 0.1, 0.3, 1.5, 3 and 10 mg/kg. Of the roughly 52 dose-escalation patients, hepatocellular carcinoma was present in about 20, melanoma in approximately 15, renal cell carcinoma in 9 and head and neck cancer in 9. In the dose-escalation cohort, more than 75% of patients were male, and the mean age was approximately 60 years, with a range of roughly 23 to 85. Prior anti-PD-1, anti-PD-L1 or anti-CTLA-4 therapy was permitted, and approximately 40% of dose-escalation patients had received checkpoint inhibitors. Partial responses occurred in three dose-escalation patients, of whom one had hepatocellular carcinoma and two had cutaneous melanoma. The purpose of peripheral TCRbeta sequencing was to test whether ivuxolimab changed TCR sequence diversity and led to clonal T-cell expansion. The paper covers the monotherapy dose-escalation part of the phase I ivuxolimab trial, which included N ≈ 50 patients.

The full study reports these points: At doses of 0.1 to 3.0 mg/kg, clonal expansion of both CD4+ and CD8+ blood T cells was observed from baseline to week 6. In partial responders in the 0.1-3.0 mg/kg groups, normalized peripheral clonal expansion was found to be among the lowest, especially among CD8+ T cells. Low levels of normalized T-cell clonal expansion were also shown by some nonresponding patients. After ivuxolimab, expanded clones were on average more numerous among CD8+ T cells than among CD4+ T cells. The antigen specificity of the peripheral T cells that underwent clonal expansion was not determined.

V has 0 bases trimmed and J has 2 bases trimmed; junction bases matching no gene number 1. Reading the germline V gene gives CDR1 SGHRS and CDR2 YFSETQ. The CDR3 holds 14 amino acids from the cysteine to the phenylalanine. Just CDR3 DNA is preserved here, 42 bases in frame from base 1. The sequence joins TRBV5-1 to TRBJ2-7, with 8 bases in between that match TRBD1. The TCR comes from an adult with an advanced solid tumor such as melanoma, head and neck, liver or kidney cancer. The sequencing here drew on CD4+ or CD8+ T cells sorted from blood, taken in a trial of the OX40 agonist ivuxolimab. DNA sequence: TGCGCCAGCAGCTTGGGGACAGGGACCTACGAGCAGTACTTC. It encodes CASSLGTGTYEQYF. Beyond the CDR3, the reference TRBV5-1 and TRBJ2-7 genes provide the residues; the full variable domain reads: KAGVTQTPRYLIKTRGQQVTLSCSPISGHRSVSWYQQTPGQGLQFLFEYFSETQRNKGNFPGRFSGRQFSNSRSEMNVSTLELGDSALYLCASSLGTGTYEQYFGPGTRLTVT.